The entry below gives a single TCR beta chain sequence along with its context. Its antigen has not been determined. No much larger clone is present one base from it, and per-base qualities are unavailable. The lymph node samples were taken from the axillary draining lymph nodes of breast cancer patients. This sample was included in a study of breast tumors, draining lymph nodes, adjacent tissues (dated by TCRdb to the mid-2010s). For the wider study: TCR beta repertoires were compared across tumor, adjacent nontumor tissue and axillary lymph nodes obtained from breast cancer patients. In human breast cancer, the study set out to assess how tumor, surrounding tissue and draining lymph node repertoires relate to one another and whether T cells might be exchanged between them. Results the study describes overall, beyond this receptor: The conclusion that tumor T cells originate in lymph nodes was framed as consistent with a hypothesis rather than directly demonstrated. Tumor T-cell repertoires showed less diversity than lymph node repertoires and more diversity than nontumor tissue repertoires, and tumor T-cell repertoires showed preferential V and J gene usage. Tumor and nontumor tissue repertoires were found to be significantly more similar in luminal-like than in basal-like breast cancer. A scenario in which most tumor T cells derive from the lymph node and then expand within tumor tissue was judged to be consistent with the data.

Sequencing used an Illumina HiSeq 2000. TCR beta chain libraries were generated by multiplex PCR amplification. The amplified TCR beta chain products were analyzed by high-throughput sequencing. TCRdb took the public reads, trimmed them with fastp at Q25, ran MiXCR for clone calling and kept in-frame beta chains. Under each unique CDR3 protein, matching rows form one entry showing the most common genes and DNA. The sample table lists about 230,000 distinct CDR3 sequences, 32% of them with a count of one. The top ten clonotypes cover 1.1% to 1.5% of the sample. CDR1 and CDR2 are read off the germline V gene (reference sequence) as LNHNV and YYDKDF. Reading from cysteine to phenylalanine, the CDR3 counts 13 amino acids. Solely the CDR3 DNA is kept, with 39 bases framed from the first base. V ends up 11 bases short and J 4 bases short, with an unmatched junction base count of 4.

Sequencing used axillary lymph node tissue. The sequence joins TRBV15 to TRBJ2-1, with 11 middle bases fitting TRBD2. The clonotype was recovered from a female donor with breast cancer. Some clones in this sample may be carry-over from other donors' samples. The CDR3 protein: CAAGTSGYNEQFF. In nucleotide form, the sequence is TGTGCCGCCGGGACTAGCGGTTACAATGAGCAGTTCTTC. Where the CDR3 stops, the reference TRBV15 and TRBJ2-1 genes take over; the full variable domain is DAMVIQNPRYQVTQFGKPVTLSCSQTLNHNVMYWYQQKSSQAPKLLFHYYDKDFNNEADTPDNFQSRRPNTSFCFLDIRSPGLGDTAMYLCAAGTSGYNEQFFGPGTRLTVL.